These 13 T cell receptor beta chains originate from one sample sequenced in a study of T cell responses to AZD1222 COVID-19 vaccine. TCRdb keeps only in-frame clones here, not all; method: immunoSEQ multiplex PCR. The sample has more than 95,000 clones; over 75% are singletons. The input for sequencing was peripheral blood, taken on day 0 of AZD1222 vaccination. These TCRs come from an adult in good health.

The V gene is TRBV9, the J gene TRBJ2-7, with D possibly being TRBD1 (7 bases). The V and J ends lost 5 bases and 4 bases respectively, with 22 bases between them. The CDR3 totals 16 residues. Germline CDR1 SGDLS, CDR2 YYNGEE. CDR3 sequence reads: CASSPIGGTDTYEQYF. Written as DNA, the CDR3 is TGTGCCAGCAGTCCAATTGGGGGGACAGATACTTACGAGCAGTACTTC.

This clone was seen only once. The chain carries TRBV29-1 and TRBJ2-7, with unresolved D. The germline V gene encodes CDR1 SQVTM and CDR2 ANQGSEA. The CDR3 contains 13 residues. Trimming left V 5 bases short and J 5 bases short, with 16 bases between. CDR3 sequence (DNA): TGCAGCGTTTACTCGGGCCAACGGAACGAGCAGTACTTC. It encodes CSVYSGQRNEQYF.

This clone was seen once. The V and J genes are TRBV9 and TRBJ1-4; D remains ambiguous. The germline V gene has CDR1 SGDLS and CDR2 YYNGEE. V was clipped by 7 bases and J by 0 bases, with 7 bases between them. This CDR3 spans 13 amino acids. The CDR3 loop reads CASSDATNEKLFF. The CDR3, as DNA: TGTGCCAGCTCGGATGCAACTAATGAAAAACTGTTTTTT.

The rearrangement links TRBV11-3 to TRBJ2-2, with unresolved D. Germline V gene sequence: CDR1 SGHNT, CDR2 YENEEA. The V and J ends lost 1 base and 0 bases respectively, with 12 bases between them. The CDR3 length is 17 residues. This CDR3 reads CASSLGRMDPNTGELFF. The CDR3, as DNA: TGTGCCAGCAGCTTAGGGCGTATGGATCCGAACACCGGGGAGCTGTTTTTT. The whole variable domain, remainder taken from reference TRBV11-3 and TRBJ2-2, is EAGVVQSPRYKIIEKKQPVAFWCNPISGHNTLYWYLQNLGQGPELLIRYENEEAVDDSQLPKDRFSAERLKGVDSTLKIQPAELGDSAVYLCASSLGRMDPNTGELFFGEGSRLTVL.

This sequence joins TRBV9 and TRBJ2-7, with D uncertain. CDR1 is SGDLS, CDR2 YYNGEE, per germline. Trimming left V 0 bases short and J 6 bases short, with 10 bases between. The CDR3 spans 13 residues. CDR3 sequence reads: CASSVADSGEQYF. The CDR3 coding sequence is TGTGCCAGCAGCGTAGCTGATTCTGGCGAGCAGTACTTC.

This clone was counted only a few times. V usage is TRBV9 and J usage is TRBJ1-4, with D perhaps matching TRBD1 (5 bases). In germline, CDR1 is SGDLS, CDR2 YYNGEE. V was trimmed by 3 bases and J by 5 bases, leaving 8 bases between them. CDR3 length: 13 residues. The DNA of the CDR3 is TGTGCCAGCAGCGCTTCAGGGAATGAAAAACTGTTTTTT. Encoded protein: CASSASGNEKLFF.

This sequence joins TRBV9 and TRBJ2-3; D is uncertain. CDR3 length equals 14 residues. Germline V gene data show CDR1 as SGDLS and CDR2 as YYNGEE. The V gene lost 4 bases and the J gene lost 5 bases, with 14 bases spanning the gap. The CDR3 DNA follows: TGTGCCAGCAGCCCCCGTCGCGACGGAGATACGCAGTATTTT. It yields the protein CASSPRRDGDTQYF.

This sequence joins TRBV7-2 and TRBJ2-5; TRBD2 matches 10 bases. CDR3 length: 16 residues. V lost 3 bases and J lost 3; bases outside the gene matches: 7. Germline V gene data show CDR1 as SGHTA and CDR2 as FQGNSA. This CDR3 reads CASSFQALAGEETQYF. The CDR3 region has the DNA TGTGCCAGCAGCTTCCAGGCCCTAGCGGGAGAAGAGACCCAGTACTTC.

The V gene is TRBV27, the J gene TRBJ1-6; possibly TRBD1 for D (6 bases). This CDR3 comprises 13 residues. Deletions cut 6 bases from V and 10 bases from J, with 13 bases between. Germline V gene data show CDR1 as MNHEY and CDR2 as SMNVEV (reference sequence). The CDR3 region is CASSLNRESPLHF. The CDR3 nucleotides read TGTGCCAGCAGCCTCAACAGGGAATCACCCCTCCACTTT.

Comments on this clone: This specimen includes other DNA sequences encoding the same CDR3. The rearrangement uses TRBV7-9 and TRBJ2-7; D unclear. Germline CDR1 reads SEHNR; CDR2 reads FQNEAQ (reference sequence). The V and J ends lost 2 bases and 1 base respectively, with 3 bases between them. This CDR3 spans 12 amino acids. CDR3 loop: CASSLSSYEQYF. As DNA, the CDR3 is TGTGCCAGCAGCTTATCGTCCTACGAGCAGTACTTC.

J is TRBJ2-3 and V is TRBV11-2, with 13 bases that match TRBD2. The germline gives CDR1 SGHAT, CDR2 FQNNGV. With 6 bases clipped from V and 0 bases from J, the junction kept 9 bases outside the gene matches. The CDR3 has 18 amino acids. The CDR3: CASSPGLAGASSTDTQYF. The CDR3 region has the DNA TGTGCCAGCAGTCCCGGACTAGCGGGGGCTTCTAGCACAGATACGCAGTATTTT.

The chain carries TRBV14 and TRBJ1-1, with D unclear. Germline V CDR1 and CDR2: SGHDN, FVKESK. The CDR3 is made up of 13 amino acids. V dropped 4 bases and J dropped 8 bases, with 14 bases sitting between them. The CDR3, as DNA: TGTGCCAGCAGCCCTTTAGGGATCATAGAAGCTTTCTTT. The encoded protein is CASSPLGIIEAFF.

The chain recombines TRBV10-3 with TRBJ1-3, with no clear D. Trimming stripped 6 bases from V and 0 bases from J, with 9 bases between. The CDR3 has 14 residues. Germline V gene lookup returns CDR1 ENHRY and CDR2 SYGVKD. CDR3 residues: CAIREGSSGNTIYF. In DNA, the CDR3 is TGTGCCATCAGGGAGGGAAGCTCTGGAAACACCATATATTTT.